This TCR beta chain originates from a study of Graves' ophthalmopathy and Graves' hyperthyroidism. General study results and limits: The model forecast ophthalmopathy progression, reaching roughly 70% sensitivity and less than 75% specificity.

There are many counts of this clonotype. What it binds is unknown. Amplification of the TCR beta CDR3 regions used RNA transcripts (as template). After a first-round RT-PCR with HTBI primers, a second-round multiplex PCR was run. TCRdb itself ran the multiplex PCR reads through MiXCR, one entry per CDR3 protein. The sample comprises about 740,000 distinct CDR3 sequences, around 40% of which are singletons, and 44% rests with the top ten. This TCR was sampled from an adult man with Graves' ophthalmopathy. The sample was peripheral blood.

CDR3 bases: TGTGCCAGCAGCCAGGGTACCTACGAGCAGTACTTC. Amino acid sequence: CASSQGTYEQYF. The V call is TRBV11-2, the J call TRBJ2-7, with D possibly TRBD1 on 5 matching bases. This CDR3 has 12 residues. V was trimmed by 5 bases and J by 2 bases, leaving 7 bases between them. Germline CDR1 and CDR2: SGHAT and FQNNGV.